The 13 T cell receptor beta chains listed next were all sequenced from one sample in a study of early T cells in non-severe SARS-CoV-2 infection. TCRdb analysed the 5' RACE reads with MiXCR anew, one entry per CDR3 protein. The sample has about 32,000 distinct CDR3 sequences; about 10% are singletons. The sequencing input was whole blood. These receptor sequences come from an adult who was a healthcare worker with PCR-confirmed SARS-CoV-2 infection or an uninfected control (not recorded which).

This clonotype was seen repeatedly, ten times or more. The rearrangement joins TRBV5-1 to TRBJ1-6, with 7 bases matching TRBD1. The CDR3 runs to 15 residues. J lost 5 bases, V lost 2 bases, and 4 bases had no gene match. Germline CDR1 SGHRS, CDR2 YFSETQ. CDR3 sequence reads: CASSFTRGDNSPLHF. CDR3 nucleotides: TGCGCCAGCAGCTTCACCAGGGGGGATAATTCACCCCTCCACTTT.

This clonotype has ten or more counts. The rearrangement links TRBV29-1 to TRBJ2-5; 9 positions agree with TRBD1. Per the germline V gene, CDR1 is SQVTM and CDR2 is ANQGSEA. V shed 6 bases, J shed 8 bases, and the junction held 10 bases outside the gene matches. The CDR3 extends over 13 amino acids. DNA of the CDR3: TGCAGCGTGTGGACAGGGGCCGAGGAAACCCAGTACTTC. Protein product: CSVWTGAEETQYF.

As to this clonotype: A much larger clone lies a single base off, so this may be a read error. The V call is TRBV28, the J call TRBJ2-5; 7 positions agree with TRBD1. The J segment lost 5 bases and the V segment lost 6 bases, leaving 12 bases of the junction unmatched. This CDR3 is built from 15 residues. The V gene's germline CDR1 is MDHEN and CDR2 SYDVKM. CDR3 sequence: CASSPGTVVTETQYF. In nucleotides, the CDR3 is TGTGCCAGCAGCCCCGGGACAGTGGTAACGGAGACCCAGTACTTC.

J is TRBJ1-4 and V is TRBV2, with 8 bases aligning to TRBD1. V lost 1 base and J lost 7; bases outside the gene matches: 2. The CDR3 covers 14 residues. Germline CDR1 and CDR2: SNHLY and FYNNEI. CDR3 sequence (DNA): TGTGCCAGCAGTGAAGTCACAGGGGGTGAAAAACTGTTTTTT. As protein: CASSEVTGGEKLFF. Together with reference TRBV2 and TRBJ1-4, the CDR3 gives the full variable domain: EPEVTQTPSHQVTQMGQEVILRCVPISNHLYFYWYRQILGQKVEFLVSFYNNEISEKSEIFDDQFSVERPDGSNFTLKIRSTKLEDSAMYFCASSEVTGGEKLFFGSGTQLSVL.

This clonotype occurred many times. V gene TRBV27 combines with J gene TRBJ1-2; D perhaps matches TRBD1 (5 bases). This CDR3 is built from 13 residues. From germline, CDR1 is MNHEY and CDR2 SMNVEV (reference sequence). The V and J ends lost 5 bases and 0 bases respectively, with 7 bases between them. The CDR3: CASSQTANYGYTF. CDR3 nucleotides: TGTGCCAGCAGTCAGACAGCTAACTATGGCTACACCTTC.

The genes are TRBV7-9 and TRBJ1-2; tentative D call: TRBD1 (5 bases). The germline gives CDR1 SEHNR, CDR2 FQNEAQ (reference sequence). V was pared by 7 bases and J by 2 bases, with 17 bases between. This CDR3 contains 15 residues. Written as DNA, the CDR3 is TGTGCCAGCACGTCCCCGGGACTTCCAAACTATGGCTACACCTTC. Protein sequence: CASTSPGLPNYGYTF.

This clonotype was detected a few times. The rearrangement uses TRBV6-5 and TRBJ2-2; possible D gene TRBD1, 6 bases. Germline loops: CDR1 MNHEY, CDR2 SVGAGI. This CDR3 has 16 residues. V lost 2 bases to trimming and J lost 2 bases, with 12 bases between them. DNA of the CDR3: TGTGCCAGCAGTTACCTAGGGACACTAAACACCGGGGAGCTGTTTTTT. This translates into CASSYLGTLNTGELFF.

This chain joins TRBV5-5 and TRBJ1-1; TRBD1 is a possible D gene (5 bases). V lost 5 bases, J lost 2 bases, and 13 bases lay in between. This CDR3 spans 14 amino acids. Germline CDR1 is SGHKS and CDR2 is YYEKEE (reference sequence). The CDR3 DNA is TGTGCCAGCAGACCGACAGTTATTAACACTGAAGCTTTCTTT. Protein sequence: CASRPTVINTEAFF. The full variable domain, completed using reference TRBV5-5 and TRBJ1-1, is DAGVTQSPTHLIKTRGQQVTLRCSPISGHKSVSWYQQVLGQGPQFIFQYYEKEERGRGNFPDRFSARQFPNYSSELNVNALLLGDSALYLCASRPTVINTEAFFGQGTRLTVV.

In this sample, this clonotype turned up many times. V and J are TRBV20-1 and TRBJ1-1; perhaps TRBD1 as D (5 bases). V lost 3 bases to trimming and J lost 0 bases, with 8 bases between them. Germline CDR1 and CDR2: DFQATT and SNEGSKA (reference sequence). The CDR3 is 13 residues long. CDR3 sequence: CSASGAMNTEAFF. In DNA form, the CDR3 reads TGCAGTGCTAGCGGGGCGATGAACACTGAAGCTTTCTTT.

This clonotype was seen at least ten times. The chain carries TRBV19 and TRBJ2-7, with D tentatively TRBD1 or TRBD2 (6 bases each). CDR1 is LNHDA and CDR2 is SQIVND in the germline V gene (reference sequence). Trimming removed 7 bases at V and 2 bases at J, with 21 bases between. The CDR3 contains 16 residues. Here the CDR3 reads CASTTGGPGAAYEQYF. The DNA of the CDR3 is TGTGCCAGTACCACCGGGGGTCCAGGGGCTGCCTACGAGCAGTACTTC.

The chain couples TRBV7-2 to TRBJ1-2; TRBD1 is a possible D gene (5 bases). The CDR3 consists of 14 residues. Germline V gives CDR1 SGHTA, CDR2 FQGNSA. Trimming took off 7 bases at V and 0 bases at J, with 12 bases between the two ends. CDR3 bases: TGTGCCAGCACCAGACAGACCGCTAACTATGGCTACACCTTC. Translated, it gives CASTRQTANYGYTF.

In regard to this clonotype: The junction and the germline gene differ at one end; a read error may be behind it. CDR3 region: CAGSQWTSGVRSYNEQFF. The CDR3 DNA follows: TGTGCCGGCAGCCAATGGACTAGCGGGGTTCGCTCCTACAATGAGCAGTTCTTC. The chain has TRBV14 and TRBJ2-1, with 12 bases that match TRBD2. Germline CDR1 and CDR2: SGHDN and FVKESK. This CDR3 is built from 18 residues. Full variable domain (missing parts from reference TRBV14 and TRBJ2-1): EAGVTQFPSHSVIEKGQTVTLRCDPISGHDNLYWYRRVMGKEIKFLLHFVKESKQDESGMPNNRFLAERTGGTYSTLKVQPAELEDSGVYFCAGSQWTSGVRSYNEQFFGPGTRLTVL.

This clonotype was counted many times. This chain joins TRBV20-1 and TRBJ1-1, with 8 bases lining up with TRBD1. The V and J ends lost 5 bases and 3 bases, in that order; junction bases with no gene match: 2. CDR1 and CDR2 from the germline V gene are DFQATT and SNEGSKA (reference sequence). The CDR3 runs 12 residues. The CDR3 reads CSAQTGDTEAFF. CDR3 bases: TGCAGTGCTCAGACAGGGGACACTGAAGCTTTCTTT.